Shown below are 30 T cell receptor beta chains from a single sample sequenced in a study of blood T cell repertoires in COVID-19. TCRdb keeps only in-frame clones here, not all; method: immunoSEQ multiplex PCR. The profile shows approximately 190,000 clones, about 86% of them singletons. The sample consisted of peripheral blood. Source of these receptors: a man aged 25 to 40 with active or convalescent COVID-19.

This clone came up a few times. This chain uses TRBV5-1 with TRBJ2-1; TRBD1 agrees at 7 bases. This CDR3 comprises 15 residues. With 2 bases clipped from V and 3 bases from J, the junction kept 5 bases outside the gene matches. Germline CDR1 and CDR2: SGHRS and YFSETQ. In nucleotides, the CDR3 is TGCGCCAGCAGCTTCCAGACAGGGTTCTACAATGAGCAGTTCTTC. Translating it yields CASSFQTGFYNEQFF.

The rearrangement links TRBV11-2 to TRBJ2-7; TRBD1 matches at 7 bases. Looked up from germline, CDR1 is SGHAT and CDR2 is FQNNGV. The CDR3 runs 14 residues. V lost 2 bases to trimming and J lost 1 base; unmatched junction nucleotides: 2. CDR3 loop: CASSLPGQSYEQYV. The CDR3 nucleotides are TGTGCCAGCAGCTTACCGGGACAGTCCTACGAGCAGTACGTC.

The chain combines TRBV18 with TRBJ1-1; 8 bases map to TRBD1. This CDR3 is 14 amino acids long. Germline assignment: CDR1 KGHSH and CDR2 LQKENI. The ends lost 3 bases at V and 5 bases at J; junction bases unmatched: 5. The DNA of the CDR3 is TGTGCCAGCTCACCCGGACAGGGTCAGACTGAAGCTTTCTTT. Encoded protein: CASSPGQGQTEAFF.

The rearrangement links TRBV12-3 or TRBV12-4 to TRBJ2-2; no clear D gene. The CDR3 covers 11 residues. V lost 6 bases to trimming and J lost 6 bases, with 5 bases between them. CDR3 bases: TGTGCCAGCAGCTACCCCGGGGAGCTGTTTTTT. This translates into CASSYPGELFF.

This clone appeared once. The J gene is TRBJ2-5, the V gene TRBV28; D is possibly TRBD1 (5 bases). Trimming shortened V by 6 bases and J by 4 bases, and 18 bases separated the two germline ends. The CDR3 has 15 residues. Looked up from germline, CDR1 is MDHEN and CDR2 is SYDVKM. The CDR3 spells CASSESYRMIETQYF. The DNA of the CDR3 is TGTGCCAGCAGCGAGAGCTACAGGATGATAGAGACCCAGTACTTC.

V usage is TRBV24-1 and J usage is TRBJ2-1; 12 nucleotides line up with TRBD2. The CDR3 is 18 residues long. V trimming: 4 bases; J trimming: 8 bases; junction bases outside the gene matches: 14. The germline V gene has CDR1 KGHDR and CDR2 SFDVKD. CDR3 amino acids: CATSEYSSGRAIIDEQFF. CDR3 DNA: TGTGCCACCAGTGAATACTCTAGCGGGAGGGCCATCATTGATGAGCAGTTCTTC.

V is TRBV11-3 and J is TRBJ1-3, with 7 nucleotides matching TRBD1. CDR3 length: 18 residues. V gave up 5 bases and J gave up 3 bases; unmatched junction bases: 16. Germline CDR1 and CDR2: SGHNT and YENEEA. The CDR3 protein is CASSPPRSSAGGGNTIYF. In nucleotides, the CDR3 is TGTGCCAGCAGCCCCCCGCGTTCGTCGGCAGGGGGTGGAAACACCATATATTTT.

The chain employs TRBV4-1 and TRBJ1-2; D remains unclear. Trimming left V 0 bases short and J 7 bases short, with 9 bases between. Germline loops: CDR1 MGHRA, CDR2 YSYEKL. CDR3 length: 13 amino acids. CDR3 residues: CASSQEGGFGYTF. CDR3 nucleotide sequence: TGCGCCAGCAGCCAAGAAGGAGGGTTTGGCTACACCTTC.

The chain combines TRBV7-6 with TRBJ2-1, with 9 bases aligning to TRBD2. With 1 base clipped from V and 5 bases from J, the junction kept 9 bases outside the gene matches. The length of the CDR3 is 17 residues. Germline-derived CDR1 and CDR2 are SGHVS and FNYEAQ. CDR3 nucleotide sequence: TGTGCCAGCAGCTTAGAGACTATGACTAGCGGAAACAATGAGCAGTTCTTC. As protein: CASSLETMTSGNNEQFF.

This chain uses TRBV6-6 with TRBJ1-2; 7 bases are shared with TRBD1. The germline V gene has CDR1 MNHNY and CDR2 SVGAGI (reference sequence). V was clipped by 8 bases and J by 4 bases; unmatched bases: 7. The CDR3 is made up of 13 amino acids. The CDR3 region is CASGNRGLYGYTF. As DNA, the CDR3 is TGTGCCAGCGGCAACAGGGGACTCTATGGCTACACCTTC.

CDR3 bases: TGTGCCAGCAGCCAAGACACAGGGTACAATCAGCCCCAGCATTTT. It translates to CASSQDTGYNQPQHF. The genes are TRBV3-1 (or the pseudogene TRBV3-2) and TRBJ1-5; D is perhaps TRBD1 (6 bases). The CDR3 is 15 residues long. Germline values: CDR1 LGHDT, CDR2 YNNKEL (reference sequence). V dropped 0 bases and J dropped 3 bases, with 9 bases sitting between them.

The V and J genes are TRBV27 and TRBJ2-1, with D possibly matching TRBD1 (6 bases). The CDR3 spans 13 residues. The V and J ends lost 8 bases and 1 base respectively, with 9 bases between them. The germline gives CDR1 MNHEY, CDR2 SMNVEV (reference sequence). The CDR3 nucleotides are TGTGCCAGCGGGACACCGTCCTACAATGAGCAGTTCTTC. It translates to CASGTPSYNEQFF.

This chain links TRBV15 with TRBJ2-7; the D is unclear. Deletions cut 0 bases from V and 2 bases from J, with 14 bases between. Germline CDR1 and CDR2: LNHNV and YYDKDF (reference sequence). This CDR3 spans 16 amino acids. The CDR3 DNA is TGTGCCACCAGCAGAGATAGACAATCCTCAGCCTACGAGCAGTACTTC. Its translation is CATSRDRQSSAYEQYF.

This chain connects TRBV7-6 to TRBJ2-2, with 7 bases fitting TRBD2. Trimming took 5 bases from V and 0 from J; bases not matched to a gene: 6. This CDR3 spans 16 amino acids. Germline V gives CDR1 SGHVS, CDR2 FNYEAQ. The CDR3 loop reads CASSLHGGSNTGELFF. In nucleotides, the CDR3 is TGTGCCAGCAGCCTTCACGGGGGGTCGAACACCGGGGAGCTGTTTTTT.

The J gene is TRBJ1-6, the V gene TRBV7-8; D is ambiguous. Trimming left V 5 bases short and J 10 bases short, with 12 bases between. The CDR3 totals 13 residues. Germline CDR1 reads SGHVS; CDR2 reads FQNEAQ. CDR3 in DNA: TGTGCCAGCAGCCCCGTGTTTGAGTCACCCCTCCACTTT. This codes for CASSPVFESPLHF. The whole variable domain, filled in from reference TRBV7-8 and TRBJ1-6, reads GAGVSQSPRYKVAKRGQDVALRCDPISGHVSLFWYQQALGQGPEFLTYFQNEAQLDKSGLPSDRFFAERPEGSVSTLKIQRTQQEDSAVYLCASSPVFESPLHFGNGTRLTVT.

This rearrangement joins TRBV10-2 to TRBJ2-5; no clear D gene. The germline V gene has CDR1 WSHSY and CDR2 SAAADI. This CDR3 is built from 14 residues. Trimming pared 0 bases from V and 1 base from J, leaving 6 bases between. DNA of the CDR3: TGCGCCAGCAGTGAGTCTCCGGGCCAAGAGACCCAGTACTTC. This encodes CASSESPGQETQYF.

This sequence joins TRBV12-3 or TRBV12-4 and TRBJ2-7; perhaps TRBD1 as D (6 bases). This CDR3 is built from 13 residues. V lost 3 bases to trimming and J lost 0 bases, with 6 bases between them. The CDR3 sequence: CASSLTGSYEQYF. For the CDR3, the DNA is TGTGCCAGCAGTTTGACAGGCTCCTACGAGCAGTACTTC.

The chain has TRBV27 and TRBJ1-5; 7 bases are shared with TRBD1. Germline V gives CDR1 MNHEY, CDR2 SMNVEV (reference sequence). The CDR3 has 17 amino acids. V shed 5 bases and J 4 bases; nucleotides not matched to a gene: 14. The CDR3 reads CASSHGSRGSGNQPQHF. The CDR3 region has the DNA TGTGCCAGCAGTCACGGGAGCAGGGGGAGCGGGAATCAGCCCCAGCATTTT.

V is TRBV6-5 and J is TRBJ1-1; 7 bases fit TRBD1. CDR1 is MNHEY and CDR2 is SVGAGI in the germline V gene. This CDR3 has 14 amino acids. The J segment lost 1 base and the V segment lost 8 bases, leaving 7 bases of the junction unmatched. The chain's CDR3 is CASRAGTENTEAFF. The CDR3 DNA follows: TGTGCCAGCCGGGCTGGGACAGAGAACACTGAAGCTTTCTTT.

The CDR3 nucleotides read TGTGCCTGGAGTGTGTGGGGGAGGGGCAATCAGCCCCAGCATTTT. Amino acid sequence: CAWSVWGRGNQPQHF. V gene TRBV30 combines with J gene TRBJ1-5, with a tentative D call TRBD1 (5 bases). The CDR3 covers 15 residues. From germline, CDR1 is GTSNPN and CDR2 SVGIG (reference sequence). The V gene lost 0 bases and the J gene lost 2 bases, with 11 bases spanning the gap. The full variable domain, completed using reference TRBV30 and TRBJ1-5, is SQTIHQWPATLVQPVGSPLSLECTVEGTSNPNLYWYRQAAGRGLQLLFYSVGIGQISSEVPQNLSASRPQDRQFILSSKKLLLSDSGFYLCAWSVWGRGNQPQHFGDGTRLSIL.

Points on this clone: Other DNA variants within this sample encode the same CDR3. V is TRBV9 and J is TRBJ2-3; 7 nucleotides align to TRBD2. V was clipped by 0 bases and J by 3 bases; unmatched bases: 4. This CDR3 spans 15 amino acids. Germline CDR1 reads SGDLS; CDR2 reads YYNGEE. CDR3 sequence (DNA): TGTGCCAGCAGCGTAGCGGGCGGGAGAACAGATACGCAGTATTTT. Protein product: CASSVAGGRTDTQYF.

The chain has TRBV30 and TRBJ1-2, with 7 bases aligning to TRBD1. Germline trimming cut 3 bases from V and 8 bases from J; bases unmatched to any gene: 15. CDR3 size: 15 residues. Per the germline V gene, CDR1 is GTSNPN and CDR2 is SVGIG (reference sequence). CDR3 protein: CAWSVIPGGPIGYTF. The CDR3, as DNA: TGTGCCTGGAGCGTAATTCCAGGGGGGCCTATAGGCTACACCTTC.

Details on this clone: At one end, the junction sequence differs from germline, possibly due to a read error. This chain joins TRBV19 and TRBJ1-1; TRBD1 aligns across 11 bases. Germline V gene sequence: CDR1 LNHDA, CDR2 SQIVND (reference sequence). CDR3 length equals 20 residues. CDR3 region: CASSIRRTGGADFLKTEAFF. The CDR3 coding sequence is TGTGCCAGTAGTATCAGGCGGACAGGGGGCGCCGACTTTTTGAAAACTGAAGCTTTCTTT.

This clone was found once. V is TRBV19 and J is TRBJ2-1, with 8 bases lining up with TRBD2. V was pared by 5 bases and J by 4 bases, with 7 bases of the junction left unmatched. Looked up from germline, CDR1 is LNHDA and CDR2 is SQIVND (reference sequence). This CDR3 is 15 amino acids long. The CDR3 DNA follows: TGTGCCAGTAGTCTCCAGCGGGGGCTATACAATGAGCAGTTCTTC. It is translated as CASSLQRGLYNEQFF. The variable domain in full, completed from reference TRBV19 and TRBJ2-1, reads DGGITQSPKYLFRKEGQNVTLSCEQNLNHDAMYWYRQDPGQGLRLIYYSQIVNDFQKGDIAEGYSVSREKKESFPLTVTSAQKNPTAFYLCASSLQRGLYNEQFFGPGTRLTVL.

The V call is TRBV13, the J call TRBJ1-1; 7 bases line up with TRBD1. The CDR3 spans 15 residues. The junction had 9 bases not matched to a gene; V was cut back by 4 bases and J by 4 bases. The germline V gene has CDR1 PRHDT and CDR2 FYEKMQ (reference sequence). The CDR3 loop reads CASSSDTGVGTEAFF. CDR3 DNA sequence: TGTGCCAGCAGCTCGGATACAGGGGTGGGCACTGAAGCTTTCTTT.

CDR3 DNA: TGTGCCAGCAGCCGGACAGGGGGTGACTATGGCTACACCTTC. Its protein is CASSRTGGDYGYTF. The chain has TRBV3-1 (or the pseudogene TRBV3-2) and TRBJ1-2, with TRBD1 matching 10 bases. This CDR3 contains 14 residues. Germline lookup yields CDR1 LGHDT and CDR2 YNNKEL (reference sequence). The V gene end was trimmed by 4 bases and the J gene end by 3 bases; junction bases not matched to a gene: 2.

The chain has TRBV9 and TRBJ1-2; TRBD1 is a possible D gene (5 bases). The CDR3 loop spans 14 amino acids. The V and J ends lost 4 bases and 4 bases respectively, with 14 bases between them. The germline V gene has CDR1 SGDLS and CDR2 YYNGEE. CDR3 coding DNA: TGTGCCAGCAGCAAGCGGGACGTCGCCTATGGCTACACCTTC. Encoded protein: CASSKRDVAYGYTF.

V gene TRBV24-1 combines with J gene TRBJ2-5, with 8 bases that match TRBD2. Germline lookup yields CDR1 KGHDR and CDR2 SFDVKD. V trimming: 10 bases; J trimming: 5 bases; junction bases outside the gene matches: 11. The CDR3 length is 14 residues. CDR3 coding DNA: TGTGCCACAGGGGCCAGCGGGAGAGGGGAGACCCAGTACTTC. Its protein is CATGASGRGETQYF.

This clone appeared a single time. This rearrangement joins TRBV30 to TRBJ2-6; unclear D gene. CDR3 length equals 12 residues. Germline V gene data show CDR1 as GTSNPN and CDR2 as SVGIG (reference sequence). Trimming cost V 7 bases and J 0 bases, with 4 bases left between them. CDR3 loop: CAYNSGANVLTF. In DNA form, the CDR3 reads TGTGCCTACAACTCTGGGGCCAACGTCCTGACTTTC.

V gene TRBV19 combines with J gene TRBJ2-5; the D gene is possibly TRBD1 (6 bases). Deletions cut 2 bases from V and 3 bases from J, with 16 bases between. Germline V gene sequence: CDR1 LNHDA, CDR2 SQIVND (reference sequence). There are 16 residues in the CDR3. CDR3 residues: CASSIRGQRGKETQYF. CDR3 sequence (DNA): TGTGCCAGTAGTATAAGAGGACAGAGGGGAAAAGAGACCCAGTACTTC.